This T cell receptor (beta chain) comes out of a study of T cells in Graves' hyperthyroidism and ophthalmopathy. Whole-study findings and limits: Stable hyperthyroidism was separated from ophthalmopathy by a model based on 13 V-J features. Appearing also in blood were most of the thyroid clonotypes expanded above 0.001.

As regards this clonotype: The antigen is not known.

Template material for amplifying TCR beta CDR3 regions consisted of RNA transcripts. HTBI primers were used for first-round RT-PCR of the TCR CDR3. TCRdb fed the multiplex PCR reads into MiXCR, producing one record per CDR3 protein. The table has some 620,000 distinct CDR3 sequences, 15% to 20% seen once; the top ten hold 3.5% to 4%. In making diagnoses, clinical symptoms, serum thyroxine and TRAb, thyroid ultrasound and orbital computed tomography were all used. The PBMCs were sourced from fresh peripheral blood (about 10 ml). This clonotype was obtained from a woman under 40 with Graves' hyperthyroidism. Material: blood.

The CDR3 reads CASSLQSYEQYF. CDR3 sequence (DNA): TGTGCCAGCAGTCTGCAATCCTACGAGCAGTACTTC. The chain is built from TRBV28 and TRBJ2-7, with no clear D. Trimming removed 5 bases at V and 1 base at J, with 6 bases between. CDR1 MDHEN and CDR2 SYDVKM come from the germline V gene. The CDR3 totals 12 residues.